These 25 T cell receptor beta chains were all obtained from the same sample, sequenced in a study of T cell responses to AZD1222 COVID-19 vaccine. The repertoire was sequenced with immunoSEQ multiplex PCR; TCRdb's copy has only in-frame clones and lacks some. The sample consists of more than 100,000 clones, roughly 93% of them appearing once. The sequenced sample was peripheral blood, obtained on day 0 of AZD1222 vaccination. These TCRs come from an adult in good health.

The chain links TRBV5-1 to TRBJ2-1; D is undetermined. With 0 bases removed from V and 13 bases from J, the gap between germline ends came to 11 bases. The CDR3 extends over 12 amino acids. The germline CDR1 and CDR2 sequences are SGHRS and YFSETQ. CDR3 region: CASSLERAVQFF. The CDR3 DNA sequence: TGCGCCAGCAGCTTGGAGCGAGCAGTCCAGTTCTTC.

The rearrangement links TRBV10-1 to TRBJ1-1; tentatively, D is TRBD1 (6 bases). The CDR3 runs to 13 residues. Germline CDR1 WNHNN, CDR2 SYGVQD (reference sequence). The V end lost 4 bases, the J end lost 2 bases, and 8 bases lay between the germline ends. DNA of the CDR3: TGCGCCAGCAGTGGACAGGCCAACACTGAAGCTTTCTTT. Translating gives CASSGQANTEAFF.

This chain joins TRBV24-1 and TRBJ1-4, with D perhaps TRBD1 (5 bases). Germline V gene sequence: CDR1 KGHDR, CDR2 SFDVKD. V was cut by 4 bases and J by 10 bases, with 15 bases left in between. CDR3 length: 14 amino acids. Here the CDR3 reads CATSERAGGAKLFF. The DNA of the CDR3 is TGTGCCACCAGTGAACGAGCGGGTGGGGCAAAACTGTTTTTT.

V gene TRBV2 combines with J gene TRBJ1-2, with 7 bases matching TRBD1. The V and J ends lost 2 bases and 3 bases, in that order; junction bases with no gene match: 9. The germline V gene encodes CDR1 SNHLY and CDR2 FYNNEI. This CDR3 has 16 amino acids. CDR3 region: CASSELKGAYDYGYTF. CDR3 nucleotide sequence: TGTGCCAGCAGTGAACTAAAGGGGGCATATGACTATGGCTACACCTTC. The full variable domain, rest sourced from reference TRBV2 and TRBJ1-2, is EPEVTQTPSHQVTQMGQEVILRCVPISNHLYFYWYRQILGQKVEFLVSFYNNEISEKSEIFDDQFSVERPDGSNFTLKIRSTKLEDSAMYFCASSELKGAYDYGYTFGSGTRLTVV.

J is TRBJ2-7 and V is TRBV10-3; 9 bases are shared with TRBD1. Germline V gene data show CDR1 as ENHRY and CDR2 as SYGVKD. This CDR3 spans 15 amino acids. Trimming took 2 bases from V and 9 from J; bases not matched to a gene: 11. CDR3 nucleotide sequence: TGTGCCATCAGTGAGATCCCAGGACAGGGGAATGCGCAGTACTTC. Protein sequence: CAISEIPGQGNAQYF.

The chain couples TRBV7-9 to TRBJ1-3; TRBD1 agrees at 7 bases. Germline V gene lookup returns CDR1 SEHNR and CDR2 FQNEAQ (reference sequence). This CDR3 comprises 16 residues. The V gene end was trimmed by 3 bases and the J gene end by 5 bases; junction bases not matched to a gene: 10. The CDR3 DNA sequence: TGTGCCAGCAGCTTCTGGGTGGCAGGGGGAAGAAACACCATATATTTT. Protein: CASSFWVAGGRNTIYF.

V gene TRBV19 combines with J gene TRBJ1-1; maybe TRBD1 (5 bases). Per the germline V gene, CDR1 is LNHDA and CDR2 is SQIVND (reference sequence). This CDR3 comprises 15 residues. V lost 6 bases and J lost 6, with 20 bases in between. CDR3 in DNA: TGTGCCAGTAGCCTTGTTGGAGGGGTGGGCGCTGAAGCTTTCTTT. Amino acids: CASSLVGGVGAEAFF.

This rearrangement joins TRBV5-1 to TRBJ2-2, with a weak D call TRBD2 (5 bases). The V end lost 0 bases, the J end lost 4 bases, and 13 bases lay between the germline ends. Germline V gives CDR1 SGHRS, CDR2 YFSETQ. This CDR3 has 16 amino acids. CDR3: CASSLGRTPATGELFF. DNA for the CDR3: TGCGCCAGCAGCTTGGGGAGGACGCCCGCCACCGGGGAGCTGTTTTTT.

V gene TRBV7-9 combines with J gene TRBJ1-3; unclear D gene. The V end was cut by 6 bases, the J end by 0 bases, with 9 bases between. Germline values: CDR1 SEHNR, CDR2 FQNEAQ (reference sequence). The CDR3 is 14 residues long. In DNA form, the CDR3 reads TGTGCCAGCAGTTCCGGGCTCTCTGGAAACACCATATATTTT. Its protein is CASSSGLSGNTIYF.

The CDR3 bases are TGCGCCAGCAGCCAAGTGACAGATCTCGGGGCTTTCTTT. Amino acids: CASSQVTDLGAFF. V gene TRBV4-1 combines with J gene TRBJ1-1, with D possibly being TRBD1 (5 bases). Germline lookup yields CDR1 MGHRA and CDR2 YSYEKL. The CDR3 consists of 13 residues. Trimming left V 1 base short and J 11 bases short, with 14 bases between.

The chain couples TRBV29-1 to TRBJ1-1; 8 bases are a match to TRBD1. V lost 3 bases and J lost 4; bases outside the gene matches: 7. This CDR3 spans 14 amino acids. CDR1 and CDR2 from the germline V gene are SQVTM and ANQGSEA. In DNA, the CDR3 is TGCAGCGTTGAGGTCGACAGGGGTGGCACTGAAGCTTTCTTT. Protein sequence: CSVEVDRGGTEAFF.

The chain links TRBV12-3 or TRBV12-4 to TRBJ1-2, with TRBD1 matching 7 bases. Trimming removed 3 bases from V and 7 bases from J; junction bases left unmatched: 5. This CDR3 has 13 residues. The CDR3 reads CASSLETGLGYTF. CDR3 coding DNA: TGTGCCAGCAGTTTGGAGACAGGGCTTGGCTACACCTTC.

V usage is TRBV20-1 and J usage is TRBJ1-1; D uncertain. The germline CDR1 and CDR2 sequences are DFQATT and SNEGSKA (reference sequence). Trimming took 6 bases from V and 7 from J, leaving 24 bases between them. The CDR3 consists of 15 residues. CDR3 protein: CSASTTISGVNEAFF. The CDR3 nucleotides are TGCAGTGCCAGTACGACGATAAGCGGGGTTAATGAAGCTTTCTTT.

The CDR3 coding sequence is TGTGCCAGCAGTTACACCAAGACAGTACACTATGGCTACACCTTC. Its protein is CASSYTKTVHYGYTF. The chain couples TRBV6-2 or TRBV6-3 to TRBJ1-2, with D perhaps matching TRBD1 (5 bases). The V end lost 2 bases, the J end lost 3 bases, and 13 bases lay between the germline ends. Germline V CDR1 and CDR2: MNHEY, SVGEGT. The CDR3 consists of 15 residues.

J is TRBJ2-2 and V is TRBV27; 11 bases fit TRBD2. CDR3 length: 18 residues. Germline V gives CDR1 MNHEY, CDR2 SMNVEV (reference sequence). V dropped 5 bases and J dropped 1; count of bases not matched to a gene: 9. CDR3 sequence reads: CASSPGLAGGLNTGELFF. The CDR3 region has the DNA TGTGCCAGCAGTCCCGGGCTAGCGGGAGGCCTGAACACCGGGGAGCTGTTTTTT.

This chain connects TRBV5-1 to TRBJ2-4; TRBD1 agrees at 7 bases. The CDR3 runs 16 residues. The ends lost 4 bases at V and 0 bases at J; junction bases unmatched: 7. Looked up from germline, CDR1 is SGHRS and CDR2 is YFSETQ. The CDR3 is CASSETGDGAKNIQYF. The CDR3 DNA is TGCGCCAGCAGCGAAACAGGGGACGGAGCCAAAAACATTCAGTACTTC.

The rearrangement joins TRBV3-1 (or the pseudogene TRBV3-2) to TRBJ1-5; D not certain. V lost 0 bases and J 0 bases, leaving 9 bases between the germline ends. The CDR3 sequence is 16 residues long. Germline CDR1 and CDR2: LGHDT and YNNKEL (reference sequence). In nucleotides, the CDR3 is TGTGCCAGCAGCCAAGATCTGCGGGATAGCAATCAGCCCCAGCATTTT. Translation: CASSQDLRDSNQPQHF.

The chain recombines TRBV24-1 with TRBJ2-1, with a tentative D call TRBD2 (6 bases). This CDR3 spans 17 amino acids. The germline V gene encodes CDR1 KGHDR and CDR2 SFDVKD. Trimming left V 5 bases short and J 0 bases short, with 16 bases between. CDR3 nucleotides: TGTGCCACCAGTGCCCCGACTAGTCCGTACTCCTACAATGAGCAGTTCTTC. Protein sequence: CATSAPTSPYSYNEQFF.

A few counts support this clone. The rearrangement links TRBV2 to TRBJ1-1; 7 nucleotides agree with TRBD1. The V segment lost 6 bases and the J segment 4 bases; nucleotides outside the gene matches: 11. Germline CDR1 and CDR2: SNHLY and FYNNEI. The CDR3 runs to 15 residues. Here the CDR3 DNA reads TGTGCCAGCAGAACGGATTCAGGGGGGTTCACTGAAGCTTTCTTT. It codes for CASRTDSGGFTEAFF.

The chain carries TRBV19 and TRBJ1-4; 7 bases line up with TRBD1. Trimming took 8 bases from V and 0 from J; bases not matched to a gene: 6. The CDR3 loop spans 15 amino acids. CDR1 LNHDA and CDR2 SQIVND come from the germline V gene (reference sequence). CDR3 coding DNA: TGTGCCAGTCTACCAGGGGGGGCAACTAATGAAAAACTGTTTTTT. Translating gives CASLPGGATNEKLFF. Full variable domain (remainder filled in from reference TRBV19 and TRBJ1-4): DGGITQSPKYLFRKEGQNVTLSCEQNLNHDAMYWYRQDPGQGLRLIYYSQIVNDFQKGDIAEGYSVSREKKESFPLTVTSAQKNPTAFYLCASLPGGATNEKLFFGSGTQLSVL.

For this clone: Germline and junction disagree at one end, which may indicate a read error. The V and J genes are TRBV6-5 and TRBJ1-2; D gene unclear. CDR1 and CDR2 from the germline V gene are MNHEY and SVGAGI. This CDR3 spans 14 amino acids. CDR3 sequence reads: CASSYSRANYGYTF. The DNA of the CDR3 is TGTGCCAGCAGCTACTCACGGGCTAACTATGGCTACACCTTC.

The V call is TRBV10-1, the J call TRBJ1-3; D remains unclear. Germline lookup yields CDR1 WNHNN and CDR2 SYGVQD (reference sequence). The CDR3 sequence is 13 residues long. The V end was cut by 11 bases, the J end by 1 base, with 12 bases between. In DNA form, the CDR3 reads TGCGCCCGCCGCAGAGAGTCTGGAAACACCATATATTTT. Translating it yields CARRRESGNTIYF.

The V call is TRBV9, the J call TRBJ1-4; the D is unclear. The CDR3 has 13 amino acids. Between the trimmed V and J ends, which lost 3 bases and 6 bases, there was a span of 9 bases. Germline CDR1 reads SGDLS; CDR2 reads YYNGEE. The CDR3 sequence is CASSARPDEKLFF. The CDR3 bases are TGTGCCAGCAGCGCTCGGCCCGATGAAAAACTGTTTTTT.

V gene TRBV20-1 combines with J gene TRBJ1-2; no clear D gene. Trimming removed 0 bases from V and 4 bases from J, with 3 bases in between. Germline CDR1 reads DFQATT; CDR2 reads SNEGSKA (reference sequence). The CDR3 consists of 11 residues. CDR3 coding DNA: TGCAGTGCTAGAGATAGCTATGGCTACACCTTC. It yields the protein CSARDSYGYTF.

The V call is TRBV10-3, the J call TRBJ2-7, with TRBD2 matching 9 bases. The V and J ends lost 3 bases and 6 bases, in that order; junction bases with no gene match: 9. This CDR3 has 15 residues. The V gene's germline CDR1 is ENHRY and CDR2 SYGVKD. CDR3 nucleotide sequence: TGTGCCATCAGTGAATCGACTAGCGGTACTCGCGAGCAGTACGTC. It encodes CAISESTSGTREQYV.